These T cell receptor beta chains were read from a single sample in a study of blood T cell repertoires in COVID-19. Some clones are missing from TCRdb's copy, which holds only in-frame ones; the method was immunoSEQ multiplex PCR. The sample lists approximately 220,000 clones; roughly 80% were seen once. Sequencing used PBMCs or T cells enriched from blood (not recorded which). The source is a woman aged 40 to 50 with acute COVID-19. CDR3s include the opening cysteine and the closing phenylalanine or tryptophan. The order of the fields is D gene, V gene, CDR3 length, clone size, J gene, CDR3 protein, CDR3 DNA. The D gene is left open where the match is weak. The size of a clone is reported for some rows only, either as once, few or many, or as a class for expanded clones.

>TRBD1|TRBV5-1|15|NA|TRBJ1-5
CASSFTTGGNQPQHF
TGCGCCAGCAGCTTTACGACAGGGGGCAATCAGCCCCAGCATTTT
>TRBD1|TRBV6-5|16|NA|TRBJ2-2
CASSYRTGVGTGELFF
TGTGCCAGCAGTTACCGTACAGGGGTGGGCACCGGGGAGCTGTTTTTT
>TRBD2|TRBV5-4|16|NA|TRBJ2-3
CASSWGLAGTTDTQYF
TGTGCCAGCAGCTGGGGACTAGCGGGAACCACAGATACGCAGTATTTT
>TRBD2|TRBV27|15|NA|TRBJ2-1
CASSTWTSSYNEQFF
TGTGCCAGCAGTACCTGGACTAGCTCCTACAATGAGCAGTTCTTC
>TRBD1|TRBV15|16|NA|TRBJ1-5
CATSRDRQGGTQPQHF
TGTGCCACCAGCAGAGATCGACAGGGGGGTACTCAGCCCCAGCATTTT
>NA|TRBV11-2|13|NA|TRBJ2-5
CASSYSGVETQYF
TGTGCCAGCAGCTATTCAGGGGTAGAGACCCAGTACTTC
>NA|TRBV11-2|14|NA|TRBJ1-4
CASRETVENEKLFF
TGTGCCAGCAGGGAGACAGTAGAAAATGAAAAACTGTTTTTT
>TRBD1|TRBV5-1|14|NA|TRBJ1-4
CASNLGGADEKLFF
TGCGCCAGCAACCTAGGGGGCGCGGATGAAAAACTGTTTTTT
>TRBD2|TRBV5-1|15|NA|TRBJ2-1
CASSLAAGRNNEQFF
TGCGCCAGCAGCTTGGCAGCGGGACGAAACAATGAGCAGTTCTTC
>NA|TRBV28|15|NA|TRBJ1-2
CASSLAGEKPGGYTF
TGTGCCAGCAGTTTGGCCGGGGAAAAACCGGGAGGCTACACCTTC
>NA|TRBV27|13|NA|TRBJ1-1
CASSLVYGTEAFF
TGTGCCAGCAGTCTCGTCTACGGGACTGAAGCTTTCTTT
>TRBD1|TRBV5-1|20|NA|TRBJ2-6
CASSLEGGAFPVSGANVLTF
TGCGCCAGCAGCTTGGAAGGGGGCGCCTTCCCCGTCTCTGGGGCCAACGTCCTGACTTTC
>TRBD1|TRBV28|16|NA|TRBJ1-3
CASTLTGPLSGNTIYF
TGTGCCAGCACCCTGACAGGGCCCCTCTCTGGAAACACCATATATTTT
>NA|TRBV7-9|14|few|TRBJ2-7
CASSLLTGINEQYF
TGTGCCAGCAGCTTATTAACAGGGATAAACGAGCAGTACTTC
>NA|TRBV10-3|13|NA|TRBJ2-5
CAISDPIQETQYF
TGTGCCATCAGTGACCCAATTCAAGAGACCCAGTACTTC
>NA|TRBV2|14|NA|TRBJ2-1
CASSESYRDGEQFF
TGTGCCAGCAGTGAATCGTACAGGGATGGGGAGCAGTTCTTC
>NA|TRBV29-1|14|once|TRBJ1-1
CSVEPRQGMRQAFF
TGCAGCGTTGAGCCCCGGCAGGGGATGAGGCAGGCTTTCTTT
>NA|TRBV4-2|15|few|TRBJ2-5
CASSQDGRAQETQYF
TGTGCCAGCAGCCAAGATGGCAGGGCTCAAGAGACCCAGTACTTC
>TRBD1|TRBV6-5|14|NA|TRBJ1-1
CASNGQGRLSEAFF
TGTGCCAGCAACGGACAGGGAAGATTGTCTGAAGCTTTCTTT
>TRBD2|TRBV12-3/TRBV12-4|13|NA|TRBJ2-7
CASGTSGPYEQYF
TGTGCCAGTGGGACTAGCGGTCCCTACGAGCAGTACTTC
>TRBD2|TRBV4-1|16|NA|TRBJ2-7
CASSQDPGLDPYEQYF
TGCGCCAGCAGCCAAGACCCGGGACTAGATCCCTACGAGCAGTACTTC
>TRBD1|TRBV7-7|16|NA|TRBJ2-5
CASSLGLGTGEETQYF
TGTGCCAGCAGCTTAGGGTTGGGGACAGGGGAAGAGACCCAGTACTTC
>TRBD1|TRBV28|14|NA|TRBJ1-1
CASSSPAGGTEAFF
TGTGCCAGCAGTTCCCCCGCAGGGGGCACTGAAGCTTTCTTT
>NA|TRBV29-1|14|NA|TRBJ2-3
CSARSGFSTDTQYF
TGCAGCGCCCGGTCGGGGTTTAGCACAGATACGCAGTATTTT
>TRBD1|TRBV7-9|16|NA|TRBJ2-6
CASSSDRSPGANVLTF
TGTGCCAGCAGCTCGGACAGGAGCCCTGGGGCCAACGTCCTGACTTTC
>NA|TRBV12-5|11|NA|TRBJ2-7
CASGLPVRQYF
TGTGCTAGTGGTTTGCCTGTCAGGCAGTACTTC
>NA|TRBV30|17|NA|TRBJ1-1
CAWSARYNDRGNTEAFF
TGTGCCTGGAGTGCCAGATACAACGACAGAGGAAACACTGAAGCTTTCTTT
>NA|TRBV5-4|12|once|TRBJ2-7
CASSLERGEQYF
TGTGCCAGCAGCCTGGAGCGTGGGGAGCAGTACTTC